This T cell receptor beta chain originates from a study of cytomegalovirus exposure and HLA in healthy donors. As concerns this clone: Its cognate antigen is unknown.

Separate from the approximately 670-subject first cohort was the roughly 120-subject validation cohort, to which the donors belonged. Overall study findings and caveats: There were some public TCRs occurring in many donors, but most TCR sequences were rare. Both high specificity and high sensitivity reportedly marked the classifier's diagnosis of cytomegalovirus status. In vitro data verified a few CMV-associated chains as specific for CMV antigens.

The assay was immunoSEQ multiplex PCR, and TCRdb's table has in-frame clones only and misses some. The sample lists some 77,000 clones, around 96% occurring once. Sequences were obtained from PBMCs. The clonotype comes from a man aged 18 to 30 in good health and CMV-seropositive.

CDR3 loop: CASSYWVGEAQYF. Written as DNA, the CDR3 is TGTGCCAGCAGTTACTGGGTTGGGGAGGCTCAGTACTTC. This rearrangement joins TRBV6-5 to TRBJ2-5; tentatively, D is TRBD2 (6 bases). CDR1 MNHEY and CDR2 SVGAGI come from the germline V gene. The V and J ends lost 1 base and 11 bases respectively, with 14 bases between them. The CDR3 consists of 13 residues.